This T cell receptor (beta chain) was identified in a study of blood T cell repertoires in COVID-19. In its sample, this clone was seen once. CDR1 KGHSH and CDR2 LQKENI come from the germline V gene. The CDR3 is 15 amino acids. V lost 2 bases to trimming and J lost 2 bases; unmatched junction nucleotides: 2. Libraries were prepared by immunoSEQ multiplex PCR; TCRdb keeps only in-frame clonotypes and omits some of them. The sample has 300,000 to 450,000 clones, roughly nine tenths seen once. This TCR was sampled from a man younger than 30 who had recovered from COVID-19. Sequenced input: PBMCs or T cells enriched from blood (not recorded which). This chain uses TRBV18 with TRBJ1-5; the match to TRBD1 covers 8 bases. CDR3 sequence (DNA): TGTGCCAGCTCACCAACGACAGGGGGCAATCAGCCCCAGCATTTT. Amino acids: CASSPTTGGNQPQHF. The whole variable domain, remainder taken from reference TRBV18 and TRBJ1-5, is NAGVMQNPRHLVRRRGQEARLRCSPMKGHSHVYWYRQLPEEGLKFMVYLQKENIIDESGMPKERFSAEFPKEGPSILRIQQVVRGDSAAYFCASSPTTGGNQPQHFGDGTRLSIL.